The source of this TCR beta chain is a study of T cells in Graves' hyperthyroidism and ophthalmopathy. Study conclusions and caveats: From stable hyperthyroidism, ophthalmopathy was set apart by a 13 V-J model.

This clonotype came up many times. No antigen is known for it. V gave up 8 bases and J gave up 6 bases, with 8 bases separating them. Germline lookup yields CDR1 MDHEN and CDR2 SYDVKM. This CDR3 is 11 amino acids long. Amplified TCR beta CDR3 regions derived from RNA transcripts. TCR CDR3 underwent first-round RT-PCR with the HTBI primer set. Each CDR3 protein gets one entry after TCRdb re-called the multiplex PCR reads with MiXCR. Among 500,000 or so distinct CDR3 sequences, about 16% were seen once, and the ten largest hold about 29%. This chain uses TRBV28 with TRBJ1-5; D is unclear. This sequence was found in a woman aged 25-40 years with Graves' ophthalmopathy. Sequenced sample: blood. The chain's CDR3 is CASGFAQPQHF. The DNA for the CDR3 is TGTGCCAGCGGGTTTGCTCAGCCCCAGCATTTT.